This T cell receptor (beta chain) was observed in a study of Graves' ophthalmopathy and Graves' hyperthyroidism. Whole-study context: Samples of peripheral blood were obtained at initial diagnosis, prior to treatment of any kind. Study observations and caveats: Ophthalmopathy progression predictions by the model showed roughly 77% specificity and about 70% sensitivity. In separating ophthalmopathy from stable hyperthyroidism, a 13-signature model achieved 85% to 90% sensitivity and around 80% specificity. The authors also found most expanded thyroid clonotypes above 0.001 frequency in blood.

Germline CDR1 DFQATT, CDR2 SNEGSKA (reference sequence). The length of the CDR3 is 14 residues. V was clipped by 2 bases and J by 2 bases, with 12 bases between them. Points on this clonotype: Its target is not known.

For repertoire sequencing, the TCR beta CDR3 regions were amplified from RNA transcripts. The first round was an RT-PCR with HTBI primers, and the second round was a multiplex PCR. TCRdb re-analysed the multiplex PCR reads in MiXCR, keeping a single row per CDR3 protein. The table has almost 750,000 distinct CDR3 sequences, roughly 40% seen once; the top ten hold about 40%. The chain links TRBV20-1 to TRBJ1-2; weak D call: TRBD1 (5 bases). The sample was peripheral blood. The clonotype was recovered from an adult man with Graves' ophthalmopathy. This CDR3 is CSARRIPGNYGYTF. In DNA, the CDR3 is TGCAGTGCTAGAAGGATACCAGGGAACTATGGCTACACCTTC.